This T cell receptor (beta chain) was sequenced during a study of T cell responses to AZD1222 COVID-19 vaccine. Findings and caveats of the study: The donor cohort was predominantly white British with a female majority, and clonal diversity may have been underestimated. Baseline seropositivity characterized only a handful of AZD1222 recipients. Spike-specific TCRs gained breadth and depth after people received two AZD1222 doses. CD4 TCRs covered the whole spike, strongest at regions 160-218 and 743-854.

The CDR3 runs 13 residues. Trimming stripped 2 bases from V and 1 base from J, with 5 bases between. The table came from immunoSEQ multiplex PCR; TCRdb's copy has only in-frame clones and leaves some out. The sample includes about 98,000 clones, around 90% of them seen just once. To note about this clone: The antigen is unknown.

The receptor was derived from an adult in good health. Specimen: peripheral blood, collected on day 0 of AZD1222 vaccination. The chain employs TRBV12-3 or TRBV12-4 and TRBJ1-1, with D unclear. This CDR3 is CASSLLRNTEAFF. As DNA, the CDR3 is TGTGCCAGCAGTTTACTCAGGAACACTGAAGCTTTCTTT.